This T cell receptor beta chain appears in the sequencing data of a study of cytomegalovirus exposure and HLA in healthy donors. In the study overall: The same platform as the roughly 630 first-cohort repertoires was used for the roughly 130 validation repertoires, a later analysis reported.

TCRdb's table, derived via immunoSEQ multiplex PCR, lists solely in-frame clones and lacks some. The sample lists 120,000 to 150,000 clones, about 87% occurring once. This clone has only a few counts. The CDR3 consists of 14 residues. Germline V gives CDR1 SGHDT, CDR2 YYEEEE. Sequencing was performed on PBMCs. The TCR originated in a man younger than 35 in good health and CMV-seropositive. The chain employs TRBV5-6 and TRBJ1-3, with D possibly TRBD1 on 6 matching bases. CDR3 sequence (DNA): TGTGCGACCCAGGGGATGAACTCTGGAAACACCATATATTTT. It encodes CATQGMNSGNTIYF.